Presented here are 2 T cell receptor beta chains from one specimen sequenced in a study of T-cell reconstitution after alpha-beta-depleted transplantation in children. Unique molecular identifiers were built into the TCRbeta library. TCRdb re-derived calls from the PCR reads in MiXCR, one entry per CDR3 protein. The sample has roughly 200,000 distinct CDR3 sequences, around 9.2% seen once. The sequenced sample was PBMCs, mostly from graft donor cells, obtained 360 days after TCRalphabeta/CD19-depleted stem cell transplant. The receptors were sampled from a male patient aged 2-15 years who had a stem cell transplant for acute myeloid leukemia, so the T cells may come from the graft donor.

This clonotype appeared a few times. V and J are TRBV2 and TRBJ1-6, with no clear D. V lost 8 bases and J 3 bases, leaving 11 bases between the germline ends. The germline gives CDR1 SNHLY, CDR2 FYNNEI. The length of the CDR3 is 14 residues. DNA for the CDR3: TGTGCCAGCCGGTCAGAACTCTATAATTCACCCCTCCACTTT. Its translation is CASRSELYNSPLHF. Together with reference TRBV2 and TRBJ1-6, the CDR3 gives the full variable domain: EPEVTQTPSHQVTQMGQEVILRCVPISNHLYFYWYRQILGQKVEFLVSFYNNEISEKSEIFDDQFSVERPDGSNFTLKIRSTKLEDSAMYFCASRSELYNSPLHFGNGTRLTVT.

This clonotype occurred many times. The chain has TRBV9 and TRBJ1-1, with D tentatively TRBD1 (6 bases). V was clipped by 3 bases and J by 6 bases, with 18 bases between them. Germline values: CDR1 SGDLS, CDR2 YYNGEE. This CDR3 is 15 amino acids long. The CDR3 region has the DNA TGTGCCAGCAGCGACCGGGACACGGGGCCGGCTGAAGCTTTCTTT. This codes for CASSDRDTGPAEAFF.